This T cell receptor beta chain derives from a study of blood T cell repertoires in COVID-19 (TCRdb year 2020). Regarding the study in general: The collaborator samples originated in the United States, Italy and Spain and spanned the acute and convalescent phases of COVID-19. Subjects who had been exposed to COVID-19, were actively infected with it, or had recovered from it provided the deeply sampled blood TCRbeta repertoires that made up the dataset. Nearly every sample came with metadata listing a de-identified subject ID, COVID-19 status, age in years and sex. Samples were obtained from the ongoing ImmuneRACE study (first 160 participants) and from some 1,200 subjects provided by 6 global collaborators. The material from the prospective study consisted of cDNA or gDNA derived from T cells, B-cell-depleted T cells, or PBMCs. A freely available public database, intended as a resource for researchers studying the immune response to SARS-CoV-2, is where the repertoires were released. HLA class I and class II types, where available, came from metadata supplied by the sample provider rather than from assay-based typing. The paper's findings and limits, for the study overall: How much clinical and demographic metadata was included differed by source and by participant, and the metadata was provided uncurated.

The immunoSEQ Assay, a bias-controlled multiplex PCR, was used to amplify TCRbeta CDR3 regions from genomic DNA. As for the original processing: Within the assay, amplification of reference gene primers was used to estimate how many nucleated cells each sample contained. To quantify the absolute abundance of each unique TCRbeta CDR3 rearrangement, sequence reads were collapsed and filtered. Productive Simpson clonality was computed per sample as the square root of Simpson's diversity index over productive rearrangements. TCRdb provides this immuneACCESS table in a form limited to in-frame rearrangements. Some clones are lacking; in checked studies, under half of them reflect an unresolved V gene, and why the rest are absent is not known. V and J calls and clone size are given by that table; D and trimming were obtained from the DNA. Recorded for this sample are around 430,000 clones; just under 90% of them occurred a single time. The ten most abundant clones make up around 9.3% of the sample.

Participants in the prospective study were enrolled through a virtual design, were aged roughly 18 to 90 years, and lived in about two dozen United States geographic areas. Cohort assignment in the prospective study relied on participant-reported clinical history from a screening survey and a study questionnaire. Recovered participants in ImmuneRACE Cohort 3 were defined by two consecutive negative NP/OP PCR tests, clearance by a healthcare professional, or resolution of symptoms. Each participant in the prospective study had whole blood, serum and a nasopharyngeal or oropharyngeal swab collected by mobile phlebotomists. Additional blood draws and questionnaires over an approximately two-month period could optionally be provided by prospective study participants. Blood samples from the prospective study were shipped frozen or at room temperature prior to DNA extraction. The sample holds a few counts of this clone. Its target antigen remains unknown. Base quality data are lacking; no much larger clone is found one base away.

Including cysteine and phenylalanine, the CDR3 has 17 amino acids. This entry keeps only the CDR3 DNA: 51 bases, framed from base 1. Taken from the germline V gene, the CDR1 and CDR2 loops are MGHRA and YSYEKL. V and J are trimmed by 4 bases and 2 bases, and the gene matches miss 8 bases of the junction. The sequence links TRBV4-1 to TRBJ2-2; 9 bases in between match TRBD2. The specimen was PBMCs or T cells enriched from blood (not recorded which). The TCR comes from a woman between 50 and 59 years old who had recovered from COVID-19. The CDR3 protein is CASSRAAGGRNTGELFF. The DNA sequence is TGCGCCAGCAGCCGAGCGGCGGGGGGGCGAAACACCGGGGAGCTGTTTTTT.